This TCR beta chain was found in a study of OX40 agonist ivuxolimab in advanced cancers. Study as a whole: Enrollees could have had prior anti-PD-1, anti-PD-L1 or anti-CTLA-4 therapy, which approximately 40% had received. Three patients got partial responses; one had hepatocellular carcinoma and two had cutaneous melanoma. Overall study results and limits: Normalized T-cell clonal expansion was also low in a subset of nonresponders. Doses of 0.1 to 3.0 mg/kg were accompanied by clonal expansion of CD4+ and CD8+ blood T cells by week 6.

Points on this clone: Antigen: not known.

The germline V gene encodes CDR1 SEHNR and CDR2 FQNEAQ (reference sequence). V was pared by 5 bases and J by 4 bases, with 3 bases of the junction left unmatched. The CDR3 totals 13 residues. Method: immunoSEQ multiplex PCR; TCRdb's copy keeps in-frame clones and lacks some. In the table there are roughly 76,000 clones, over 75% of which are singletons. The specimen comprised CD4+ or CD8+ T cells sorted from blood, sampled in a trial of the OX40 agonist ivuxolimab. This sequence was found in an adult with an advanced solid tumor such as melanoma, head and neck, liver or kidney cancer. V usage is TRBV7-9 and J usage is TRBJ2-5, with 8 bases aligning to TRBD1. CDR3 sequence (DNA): TGTGCCAGCAGCGTAGACAGGGGAGAGACCCAGTACTTC. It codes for CASSVDRGETQYF.